The text below deals with one T cell receptor (beta chain). Its antigen is not known. The CDR3 extends over 15 amino acids. The V gene lost 2 bases and the J gene lost 1 base, with 11 bases spanning the gap. Germline V gives CDR1 MNHEY, CDR2 SVGAGI. The data were taken from a study of shared clonotypes between healthy human individuals. Study results and caveats: On the whole, naive subsets had larger estimated richness than memory subsets had.

Clones were sequenced by immunoSEQ multiplex PCR, and TCRdb holds only the in-frame ones, with some missing. The sample has some 2 million clones, roughly 95% seen once. CD45RO negativity and positive selection for CCR7 defined naive CD8 cells, a population that excluded terminally differentiated effector memory CD45RA+ cells. This chain joins TRBV6-5 and TRBJ1-1, with D perhaps matching TRBD1 (6 bases). The sample consisted of naive CD8+ T cells sorted from blood. This receptor was taken from a man younger than 30 in good health. Written as DNA, the CDR3 is TGTGCCAGCAGTTACCTAGGACAGAAGAACACTGAAGCTTTCTTT. Protein sequence: CASSYLGQKNTEAFF.